Following are 30 T cell receptor beta chains from one sample sequenced in a study of CD8+CD57+ T cells in acquired aplastic anemia. Genomic DNA constituted the template upon which TCR beta VDJ and CDR3 profiling was performed. TCRdb processed the reads anew with MiXCR; each CDR3 protein has one entry. The sample carries roughly 160,000 distinct CDR3 sequences, around 60% recorded once. Sequenced sample: sorted CD4+, CD8+, or CD8+CD57+ T cells (not recorded which) from PBMCs. The source of these receptors is a human donor in good health.

This clonotype was recorded only once. The V and J genes are TRBV10-3 and TRBJ1-2; TRBD1 might be the D (6 bases). Germline CDR1 and CDR2: ENHRY and SYGVKD. Trimming removed 3 bases from V and 4 bases from J, with 12 bases in between. The CDR3 covers 14 residues. The CDR3 sequence is CAISEGGGGYGYTF. The CDR3 bases are TGTGCCATCAGTGAAGGGGGAGGGGGCTATGGCTACACCTTC.

The CDR3 protein is CSVEDDGGQGATGELFF. CDR3 DNA: TGCAGCGTTGAAGATGACGGGGGACAGGGTGCCACCGGGGAGCTGTTTTTT. This chain connects TRBV29-1 to TRBJ2-2; 9 nucleotides align to TRBD1. This CDR3 is built from 17 residues. Germline CDR1 reads SQVTM; CDR2 reads ANQGSEA. J gave up 4 bases and V 0 bases, and 9 bases lay outside the gene matches.

The chain combines TRBV7-9 with TRBJ2-5; weak D call: TRBD2 (6 bases). The CDR3 covers 14 residues. Germline V lookup: CDR1 SEHNR, CDR2 FQNEAQ (reference sequence). Trimming pared 5 bases from V and 5 bases from J, leaving 15 bases between. The CDR3 is CASSPWRDVETQYF. CDR3 DNA sequence: TGTGCCAGCAGCCCTTGGCGGGACGTTGAGACCCAGTACTTC.

The chain uses TRBV7-9 and TRBJ2-7; 11 bases line up with TRBD1. CDR1 SEHNR and CDR2 FQNEAQ come from the germline V gene (reference sequence). This CDR3 is built from 14 residues. Losses at the gene ends were 5 bases for V and 7 bases for J; bases not matched to a gene: 7. Here the CDR3 reads CASSIGQGAEEQYF. CDR3 bases: TGTGCCAGCAGCATAGGACAGGGGGCAGAAGAGCAGTACTTC.

The V gene is TRBV20-1, the J gene TRBJ1-2; D is unclear. The CDR3 has 12 amino acids. Trimming took 3 bases from V and 3 from J, leaving 8 bases between them. Germline V gene lookup returns CDR1 DFQATT and CDR2 SNEGSKA (reference sequence). CDR3 coding DNA: TGCAGTGCTAGGGGATTGGACTATGGCTACACCTTC. Translating it yields CSARGLDYGYTF.

This chain connects TRBV7-2 to TRBJ2-7, with D possibly TRBD2 on 7 matching bases. With 0 bases removed from V and 4 bases from J, the gap between germline ends came to 13 bases. Germline V gene data show CDR1 as SGHTA and CDR2 as FQGNSA. CDR3 length: 15 amino acids. CDR3 nucleotides: TGTGCCAGCAGCTTAGCGAAGGGGGGGACGTACGAGCAGTACTTC. The encoded protein is CASSLAKGGTYEQYF.

This clonotype was seen ten or more times. This chain connects TRBV5-1 to TRBJ2-7, with a possible D match to TRBD2 (6 bases). CDR1 is SGHRS, CDR2 YFSETQ, per germline. V was clipped by 3 bases and J by 2 bases, with 15 bases between them. This CDR3 has 15 amino acids. The CDR3 nucleotides read TGCGCCAGCAGCTCCTCAGCGGAGGGGCCCTACGAGCAGTACTTC. It specifies CASSSSAEGPYEQYF.

In its sample, this clonotype was seen a few times. This sequence joins TRBV15 and TRBJ2-5, with TRBD2 identical over 10 bases. V gave up 0 bases and J gave up 4 bases; unmatched junction bases: 2. CDR3 size: 15 residues. CDR1 LNHNV and CDR2 YYDKDF come from the germline V gene (reference sequence). This CDR3 reads CATSREAGGIETQYF. CDR3 sequence (DNA): TGTGCCACCAGCAGAGAAGCGGGAGGGATAGAGACCCAGTACTTC.

This clonotype was detected ten times or more. This chain links TRBV11-2 with TRBJ2-3, with D unclear. CDR3 length: 12 residues. V lost 6 bases and J lost 4, with 8 bases in between. CDR1 and CDR2 (germline): SGHAT, FQNNGV. Here the CDR3 DNA reads TGTGCCAGCAGTCTAGGATCAGATACGCAGTATTTT. It encodes CASSLGSDTQYF.

The gene calls are TRBV10-3 and TRBJ1-1; a weak D match, TRBD1 (5 bases). The germline gives CDR1 ENHRY, CDR2 SYGVKD. The CDR3 is 14 residues long. V dropped 0 bases and J dropped 6 bases, with 11 bases sitting between them. CDR3 protein: CAISESSGVAEAFF. The DNA of the CDR3 is TGTGCCATCAGTGAGTCATCGGGGGTGGCTGAAGCTTTCTTT.

The chain carries TRBV15 and TRBJ2-5, with a possible D match to TRBD1 (5 bases). The V gene's germline CDR1 is LNHNV and CDR2 YYDKDF (reference sequence). The CDR3 totals 15 residues. Trimming pared 3 bases from V and 4 bases from J, leaving 15 bases between. The CDR3 is CATSSDLGQGETQYF. In DNA form, the CDR3 reads TGTGCCACCAGCAGTGATCTAGGTCAGGGAGAGACCCAGTACTTC.

This clonotype was detected many times. The rearrangement links TRBV19 to TRBJ2-3, with D perhaps TRBD2 (5 bases). This CDR3 is 13 amino acids long. CDR1 LNHDA and CDR2 SQIVND come from the germline V gene (reference sequence). Trimming left V 3 bases short and J 6 bases short, with 10 bases between. The CDR3 region has the DNA TGTGCCAGTAGTATGCGTAGCGTGGATACGCAGTATTTT. Its translation: CASSMRSVDTQYF.

This clonotype showed up many times. This chain connects TRBV29-1 to TRBJ2-1; D might be TRBD2 (6 bases). Deletions cut 3 bases from V and 4 bases from J, with 16 bases between. The CDR3 is 15 residues long. Per the germline V gene, CDR1 is SQVTM and CDR2 is ANQGSEA. CDR3 sequence: CSVDRVSGAYNEQFF. The CDR3 bases are TGCAGCGTTGACAGAGTTAGCGGAGCGTACAATGAGCAGTTCTTC.

The genes are TRBV5-6 and TRBJ1-6; 7 bases match TRBD1. Germline V gene data show CDR1 as SGHDT and CDR2 as YYEEEE. This CDR3 is 15 amino acids long. The junction had 3 bases not matched to a gene; V was cut back by 0 bases and J by 6 bases. The CDR3 DNA is TGTGCCAGCAGCTTGGATTGGGACAGTAATTCACCCCTCCACTTT. It encodes CASSLDWDSNSPLHF. Variable domain in full (rest from reference TRBV5-6 and TRBJ1-6): DAGVTQSPTHLIKTRGQQVTLRCSPKSGHDTVSWYQQALGQGPQFIFQYYEEEERQRGNFPDRFSGHQFPNYSSELNVNALLLGDSALYLCASSLDWDSNSPLHFGNGTRLTVT.

The chain uses TRBV25-1 and TRBJ2-1; D gene uncertain. V was shortened by 6 bases and J by 5 bases, with 20 bases between the two germline ends. The CDR3 is 16 amino acids. CDR1 and CDR2 (germline): MGHDK, SYGVNS. CDR3 protein: CASSLVVARSHNEQFF. The CDR3 bases are TGTGCCAGCAGCTTAGTCGTAGCACGGTCCCACAATGAGCAGTTCTTC.

The chain is built from TRBV7-8 and TRBJ2-7, with D possibly being TRBD1 (6 bases). Looked up from germline, CDR1 is SGHVS and CDR2 is FQNEAQ. The length of the CDR3 is 15 residues. Trimming took 1 base from V and 6 from J, leaving 16 bases between them. CDR3 loop: CASSLEWNRVVEQYF. CDR3 DNA: TGTGCCAGCAGCTTAGAGTGGAACAGGGTAGTCGAGCAGTACTTC.

This clonotype has at least ten counts. J is TRBJ2-7 and V is TRBV15; tentative D call: TRBD2 (6 bases). Trimming shortened V by 0 bases and J by 2 bases, and 8 bases separated the two germline ends. This CDR3 is 14 amino acids long. CDR1 LNHNV and CDR2 YYDKDF come from the germline V gene (reference sequence). The CDR3, as DNA: TGTGCCACCAGCAGAGAGGGCGGGACCTACGAGCAGTACTTC. It yields the protein CATSREGGTYEQYF. Full variable domain (rest looked up from reference TRBV15 and TRBJ2-7): DAMVIQNPRYQVTQFGKPVTLSCSQTLNHNVMYWYQQKSSQAPKLLFHYYDKDFNNEADTPDNFQSRRPNTSFCFLDIRSPGLGDTAMYLCATSREGGTYEQYFGPGTRLTVT.

J is TRBJ1-2 and V is TRBV29-1, with TRBD1 matching 7 bases. Germline V gene data show CDR1 as SQVTM and CDR2 as ANQGSEA. V was clipped by 6 bases and J by 2 bases; unmatched bases: 3. The CDR3 has 12 residues. DNA for the CDR3: TGCAGCGTACGGGACAGCAACTATGGCTACACCTTC. Its protein is CSVRDSNYGYTF.

The chain links TRBV5-5 to TRBJ2-1; D remains unclear. Deletions cut 1 base from V and 3 bases from J, with 11 bases between. The CDR3 consists of 15 residues. The germline V gene encodes CDR1 SGHKS and CDR2 YYEKEE (reference sequence). CDR3 DNA sequence: TGTGCCAGCAGCTTGAGTGGGATCGGCTACAATGAGCAGTTCTTC. Its protein product is CASSLSGIGYNEQFF.

J is TRBJ2-1 and V is TRBV5-4; D ambiguous. Germline CDR1 and CDR2: SGHNT and YYREEE (reference sequence). The V end lost 3 bases, the J end lost 12 bases, and 13 bases lay between the germline ends. This CDR3 contains 12 residues. The CDR3 DNA reads as TGTGCCAGCAGCTCACCACCTTTGGGGCAGTTCTTC. It translates to CASSSPPLGQFF.

The chain recombines TRBV19 with TRBJ1-1; D remains unclear. The germline CDR1 and CDR2 sequences are LNHDA and SQIVND (reference sequence). The V end was cut by 3 bases, the J end by 1 base, with 12 bases between. This CDR3 has 15 residues. CDR3 bases: TGTGCCAGTAGTATTATGCGGGGAGGGAACACTGAAGCTTTCTTT. Translation gives CASSIMRGGNTEAFF.

This clonotype was seen a few times. V and J are TRBV10-2 and TRBJ2-1, with D possibly called TRBD1 or TRBD2 (5 bases each). From germline, CDR1 is WSHSY and CDR2 SAAADI. Trimming left V 2 bases short and J 8 bases short, with 22 bases between. The CDR3 loop spans 17 amino acids. Here the CDR3 DNA reads TGCGCCAGCAGTGAGGAATTTGGGGGTGTAAATTGGGATGAGCAGTTCTTC. Its protein is CASSEEFGGVNWDEQFF.

A few counts support this clonotype. V and J are TRBV20-1 and TRBJ1-6; D is uncertain. The V gene lost 6 bases and the J gene lost 7 bases, with 10 bases spanning the gap. Germline V gene lookup returns CDR1 DFQATT and CDR2 SNEGSKA (reference sequence). The CDR3 has 12 amino acids. DNA of the CDR3: TGCAGTGCCCCGAATCGGAATTCACCCCTCCACTTT. Translation gives CSAPNRNSPLHF.

This clonotype was counted between two and nine times. V usage is TRBV6-1 and J usage is TRBJ2-7; 8 nucleotides line up with TRBD1. The V gene's germline CDR1 is MNHNS and CDR2 SASEGT. The CDR3 consists of 19 residues. V trimming: 6 bases; J trimming: 3 bases; junction bases outside the gene matches: 22. The CDR3 region has the DNA TGTGCCAGCAGAGAGAACTACAAGGACAGGGAAATATTCGGCTACGAGCAGTACTTC. Translating it yields CASRENYKDREIFGYEQYF.

CDR3 coding DNA: TGTGCCAGCAGCCCCCCCGGACAGCTGACGGTGACTGAAGCTTTCTTT. It yields the protein CASSPPGQLTVTEAFF. This sequence joins TRBV7-9 and TRBJ1-1; D is possibly TRBD1 (6 bases). The CDR3 extends over 16 amino acids. Germline V gives CDR1 SEHNR, CDR2 FQNEAQ (reference sequence). Deletions cut 5 bases from V and 5 bases from J, with 21 bases between.

This clonotype was detected ten times or more. The chain carries TRBV6-6 and TRBJ1-1, with D hard to call. The CDR3 runs to 14 residues. Germline V gene sequence: CDR1 MNHNY, CDR2 SVGAGI (reference sequence). The V and J ends lost 4 bases and 6 bases respectively, with 15 bases between them. The DNA of the CDR3 is TGTGCCAGCAGTTGGGGTGCACTGGGCCCTGAAGCTTTCTTT. It encodes CASSWGALGPEAFF.

This clonotype turned up a few times. This rearrangement joins TRBV20-1 to TRBJ1-6, with D possibly being TRBD1 (5 bases). Trimming took 6 bases from V and 5 from J, leaving 14 bases between them. The CDR3 runs 14 residues. From germline, CDR1 is DFQATT and CDR2 SNEGSKA (reference sequence). Written as DNA, the CDR3 is TGCAGTGCCTGCGGGCAGGGTAATAATTCACCCCTCCACTTT. This encodes CSACGQGNNSPLHF.

The chain combines TRBV12-3 or TRBV12-4 with TRBJ2-3, with TRBD2 matching over 11 bases. CDR3 length: 16 amino acids. V was pared by 6 bases and J by 4 bases, with 9 bases of the junction left unmatched. CDR3 residues: CASSSLLAGDPDTQYF. The CDR3 nucleotides read TGTGCCAGCAGCTCATTACTAGCGGGAGATCCAGATACGCAGTATTTT.

This clonotype was counted only a few times. J is TRBJ2-7 and V is TRBV10-3; weak D call: TRBD2 (5 bases). The CDR3 sequence is 13 residues long. The V gene's germline CDR1 is ENHRY and CDR2 SYGVKD. V lost 5 bases and J lost 3, with 11 bases in between. CDR3 sequence (DNA): TGTGCCATCAGTAAGCTCGGGGTCTACGAGCAGTACTTC. Translating gives CAISKLGVYEQYF.

This chain links TRBV7-2 with TRBJ1-1; D remains unclear. Germline CDR1 reads SGHTA; CDR2 reads FQGNSA. Trimming pared 3 bases from V and 5 bases from J, leaving 7 bases between. This CDR3 spans 12 amino acids. The CDR3: CASSFGVTEAFF. DNA for the CDR3: TGTGCCAGCAGCTTTGGGGTAACTGAAGCTTTCTTT.